The 20 T cell receptor beta chains presented below share a single source sample, sequenced in a study of blood T cell repertoires in COVID-19. TCRdb's table, derived via immunoSEQ multiplex PCR, lists solely in-frame clones and lacks some. The sample has under 250,000 clones; around 83% are singletons. Sequencing used peripheral blood. Every receptor here comes from a man in his forties or fifties with active or convalescent COVID-19.

The chain links TRBV6-5 to TRBJ1-2; a possible D gene is TRBD1 (5 bases). V dropped 6 bases and J dropped 8 bases, with 13 bases sitting between them. The germline V gene encodes CDR1 MNHEY and CDR2 SVGAGI. The CDR3 length is 12 residues. The DNA of the CDR3 is TGTGCCAGCAGGTCGGACATCGGGGGCTACACCTTC. This codes for CASRSDIGGYTF.

The chain has TRBV7-9 and TRBJ1-2; D not certain. This CDR3 spans 14 amino acids. Trimming cost V 2 bases and J 8 bases, with 15 bases left between them. Looked up from germline, CDR1 is SEHNR and CDR2 is FQNEAQ (reference sequence). The CDR3 loop is CASSLMTGPGGYTF. The CDR3 DNA reads as TGTGCCAGCAGCTTAATGACCGGCCCGGGGGGCTACACCTTC.

This chain joins TRBV30 and TRBJ1-5, with a tentative D call TRBD1 (6 bases). Germline lookup yields CDR1 GTSNPN and CDR2 SVGIG (reference sequence). The CDR3 length is 12 residues. The V and J ends lost 2 bases and 7 bases respectively, with 9 bases between them. Here the CDR3 reads CAWSTGKQPQHF. For the CDR3, the DNA is TGTGCCTGGAGTACAGGGAAACAGCCCCAGCATTTT.

The chain carries TRBV6-5 and TRBJ2-3; D remains unclear. V was trimmed by 0 bases and J by 5 bases, leaving 12 bases between them. Germline CDR1 and CDR2: MNHEY and SVGAGI. This CDR3 contains 15 residues. As DNA, the CDR3 is TGTGCCAGCAGTTACTCCTCAAGCGCCAGAGATACGCAGTATTTT. Amino acids: CASSYSSSARDTQYF.

The V gene is TRBV19, the J gene TRBJ1-6; the match to TRBD1 covers 8 bases. The V and J ends lost 4 bases and 0 bases, in that order; junction bases with no gene match: 5. This CDR3 contains 17 residues. Looked up from germline, CDR1 is LNHDA and CDR2 is SQIVND (reference sequence). CDR3 nucleotides: TGTGCCAGTAGTAGGACAGGGACAAGCTCCTATAATTCACCCCTCCACTTT. The encoded protein is CASSRTGTSSYNSPLHF.

The chain recombines TRBV2 with TRBJ2-5; D is perhaps TRBD1 (6 bases). V lost 5 bases and J lost 13, with 14 bases in between. The CDR3 is 11 amino acids. The germline gives CDR1 SNHLY, CDR2 FYNNEI. The CDR3 protein is CASSRQVTAYF. In DNA, the CDR3 is TGTGCCAGCAGTCGACAGGTCACCGCGTACTTC.

The chain uses TRBV21-1 and TRBJ2-3; no check of the table's D call, TRBD2, against the DNA was made. TRBV21-1 is designated a pseudogene. CDR3 length equals 17 residues. CDR3: CASSQTEREGLADTQYF. The CDR3 coding sequence is TGTGCCAGCAGCCAGACGGAGCGGGAGGGCCTTGCAGATACGCAGTATTTT.

This chain connects TRBV21-1 to TRBJ2-2; the table calls TRBD1, which could not be checked here. TRBV21-1 counts as a pseudogene. CDR3 length: 13 amino acids. DNA for the CDR3: TGTGCCAGCAGTACAGGGGGTCCCGGGGAGCTGTTTTTT. Its protein is CASSTGGPGELFF.

The chain couples TRBV12-3 or TRBV12-4 to TRBJ1-1; D call uncertain. The CDR3 length is 13 residues. Trimming stripped 4 bases from V and 4 bases from J, with 10 bases between. CDR3 in amino acids: CASSYGDSTEAFF. As DNA, the CDR3 is TGTGCCAGCAGTTACGGAGACTCCACTGAAGCTTTCTTT.

This clone was picked up a small number of times. The chain recombines TRBV30 with TRBJ2-7; 11 nucleotides agree with TRBD2. The CDR3 length is 14 residues. V trimming: 3 bases; J trimming: 2 bases; junction bases outside the gene matches: 3. Germline loops: CDR1 GTSNPN, CDR2 SVGIG (reference sequence). The CDR3 sequence is CAWSQTSGTYEQYF. Written as DNA, the CDR3 is TGTGCCTGGAGCCAGACTAGCGGGACCTACGAGCAGTACTTC.

The chain is built from TRBV19 and TRBJ1-4; the match to TRBD1 covers 9 bases. The CDR3 extends over 15 amino acids. After removal of 1 base from V and 8 bases from J, the junction contained 5 bases not matched to a gene. The germline V gene encodes CDR1 LNHDA and CDR2 SQIVND (reference sequence). This CDR3 reads CASSIGGTGIEKLFF. Written as DNA, the CDR3 is TGTGCCAGTAGTATAGGGGGGACAGGGATCGAAAAACTGTTTTTT.

J is TRBJ2-3 and V is TRBV29-1, with a weak D call TRBD1 (5 bases). Germline assignment: CDR1 SQVTM and CDR2 ANQGSEA. The CDR3 consists of 15 residues. V was shortened by 8 bases and J by 0 bases, with 18 bases between the two germline ends. DNA for the CDR3: TGCAGCCTTAATCGAGGACAATCCAGCACAGATACGCAGTATTTT. It is translated as CSLNRGQSSTDTQYF.

The chain recombines TRBV6-1 with TRBJ2-7; 7 nucleotides line up with TRBD2. This CDR3 spans 16 amino acids. The V gene's germline CDR1 is MNHNS and CDR2 SASEGT. The V and J ends lost 1 base and 3 bases, in that order; junction bases with no gene match: 9. CDR3 in amino acids: CASSEVAGRQSYEQYF. In DNA form, the CDR3 reads TGTGCCAGCAGTGAAGTAGCGGGCAGACAAAGCTACGAGCAGTACTTC.

This clone was detected ten times or more. V and J are TRBV19 and TRBJ1-6; 9 nucleotides match TRBD1. Germline CDR1 and CDR2: LNHDA and SQIVND (reference sequence). The junction had 9 bases not matched to a gene; V was cut back by 6 bases and J by 9 bases. CDR3 length: 15 amino acids. The CDR3 spells CASRTGTGTISPLHF. The DNA of the CDR3 is TGTGCCAGTAGAACCGGGACAGGGACTATTTCACCCCTCCACTTT.

This chain connects TRBV15 to TRBJ2-5; no reliable D call. The CDR3 has 16 amino acids. V lost 3 bases, J lost 1 base, and 15 bases lay in between. Germline V lookup: CDR1 LNHNV, CDR2 YYDKDF (reference sequence). CDR3 sequence (DNA): TGTGCCACCAGCAGCCGCGTCGAGCGCCCCCAAGAGACCCAGTACTTC. Translating it yields CATSSRVERPQETQYF.

This sequence joins TRBV24-1 and TRBJ1-5; 11 positions match TRBD1. The CDR3 runs 17 residues. CDR1 and CDR2 (germline): KGHDR, SFDVKD. Trimming took 4 bases from V and 6 from J; bases not matched to a gene: 10. The CDR3: CATSEPAGTGGSQPQHF. CDR3 nucleotide sequence: TGTGCCACCAGTGAGCCTGCCGGGACAGGGGGAAGTCAGCCCCAGCATTTT.

This chain connects TRBV29-1 to TRBJ1-3, with D unresolved. In germline, CDR1 is SQVTM, CDR2 ANQGSEA. The CDR3 has 11 residues. V was cut by 2 bases and J by 7 bases, with 6 bases left in between. CDR3 DNA sequence: TGCAGCGTTGAACTAGTGAACACCATATATTTT. It codes for CSVELVNTIYF.

CDR3 sequence: CASGLVGRDSPPYPYGYTF. In nucleotides, the CDR3 is TGTGCTAGTGGTTTGGTGGGGCGGGACAGTCCTCCTTATCCTTATGGCTACACCTTC. This sequence joins TRBV12-5 and TRBJ1-2; 7 bases line up with TRBD1. V dropped 0 bases and J dropped 5; count of bases not matched to a gene: 18. The CDR3 has 19 residues. The germline V gene encodes CDR1 LGHNT and CDR2 FRNRAP.

The V and J genes are TRBV7-3 and TRBJ1-2; 8 bases map to TRBD1. J gave up 2 bases and V 2 bases, and 4 bases lay outside the gene matches. Per germline, CDR1 SGHTA and CDR2 FQGTGA. The CDR3 is 15 residues long. CDR3: CASSLAGQGNYGYTF. CDR3 in DNA: TGTGCCAGCAGCTTAGCCGGACAGGGCAACTATGGCTACACCTTC.

The chain is built from TRBV29-1 and TRBJ2-5, with 9 bases that match TRBD2. The CDR3 is made up of 14 amino acids. Losses at the gene ends were 4 bases for V and 5 bases for J; bases not matched to a gene: 8. CDR1 and CDR2 (germline): SQVTM, ANQGSEA. CDR3 DNA sequence: TGCAGCGTTGGCGGCGGGAGGGATGGGGAGACCCAGTACTTC. This gives the protein CSVGGGRDGETQYF.